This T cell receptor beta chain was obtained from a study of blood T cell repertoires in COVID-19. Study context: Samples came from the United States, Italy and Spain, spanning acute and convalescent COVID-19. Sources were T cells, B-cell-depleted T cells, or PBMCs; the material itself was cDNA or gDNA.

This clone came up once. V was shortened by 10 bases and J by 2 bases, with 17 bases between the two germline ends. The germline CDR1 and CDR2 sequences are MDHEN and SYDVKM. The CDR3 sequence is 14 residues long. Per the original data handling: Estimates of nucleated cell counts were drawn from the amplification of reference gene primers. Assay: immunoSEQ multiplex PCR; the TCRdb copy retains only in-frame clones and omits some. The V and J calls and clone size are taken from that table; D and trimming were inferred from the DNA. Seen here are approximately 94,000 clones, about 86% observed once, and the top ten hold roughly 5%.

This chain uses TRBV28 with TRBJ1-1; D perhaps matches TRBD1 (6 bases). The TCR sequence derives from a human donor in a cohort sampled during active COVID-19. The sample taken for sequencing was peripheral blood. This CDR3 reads CATKKTGANTEAFF. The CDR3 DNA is TGTGCCACCAAAAAGACAGGCGCCAACACTGAAGCTTTCTTT.